A selection of T cell receptor beta chains follows, all from one sample in a study of early T cells in non-severe SARS-CoV-2 infection. From the 5' RACE reads, TCRdb called clonotypes with MiXCR, one entry per CDR3 protein. This sample has around 78,000 distinct CDR3 sequences, with about 9.4% found just once. This material consisted of whole blood, taken at baseline. All receptors come from an adult who was a healthcare worker with PCR-confirmed SARS-CoV-2 infection or an uninfected control (not recorded which). Both conserved end residues are part of each CDR3. The order of the fields is D gene, J gene, V gene, clone size, CDR3 DNA, CDR3 protein. D genes are given only for firm matches. Expanded clones get a size class; other rows say once, few or many, or leave the size out.

D: TRBD2
J: TRBJ2-1
V: TRBV7-8
size: many
DNA: TGTGCCAGCGATCGGACGAGCGGGGGTAATGAGCAGTTCTTC
CDR3: CASDRTSGGNEQFF

D: -
J: TRBJ1-1
V: TRBV2
size: -
DNA: TGTGCCAGCAGTGAATTTAAGGAAGCTTTCTTT
CDR3: CASSEFKEAFF

D: -
J: TRBJ1-2
V: TRBV2
size: few
DNA: TGTGCCAGCAGTGAAGGGGACGGCTATGGCTACACCTTC
CDR3: CASSEGDGYGYTF

D: TRBD2
J: TRBJ2-1
V: TRBV9
size: once
DNA: TGTGCCAGCAGCGTCGCTAGCGGGGGCTACAATGAGCAGTTCTTC
CDR3: CASSVASGGYNEQFF

D: TRBD1
J: TRBJ1-5
V: TRBV6-1
size: -
DNA: TGTGCCAGCAGTGAGGGAGACAGGGGTTATAGCAATCAGCCCCAGCATTTT
CDR3: CASSEGDRGYSNQPQHF

D: -
J: TRBJ2-7
V: TRBV15
size: -
DNA: TGTGCCACCAGCAGGGACAGTTATACCTCCTACGAGCAGTACTTC
CDR3: CATSRDSYTSYEQYF

D: -
J: TRBJ1-2
V: TRBV21-1
size: -
DNA: TGTGCCAGCAGCAAAGTCGGGAGACTAGATGGCTACACCTTC
CDR3: CASSKVGRLDGYTF

D: -
J: TRBJ2-3
V: TRBV6-2/TRBV6-3
size: -
DNA: TGTGCCAGCAGTTATTGGAGAGATACGCAGTATTTT
CDR3: CASSYWRDTQYF

D: -
J: TRBJ1-5
V: TRBV20-1
size: many
DNA: TGCAGTGCTAGAGGAGGAGGCAATCAGCCCCAGCATTTT
CDR3: CSARGGGNQPQHF

D: -
J: TRBJ1-1
V: TRBV19
size: -
DNA: TGTGCCAGTAGCACGGCGGAGGCGGGGAACACTGAAGCTTTCTTT
CDR3: CASSTAEAGNTEAFF

D: -
J: TRBJ2-5
V: TRBV6-1
size: few
DNA: TGTGCCAGCAGTGAAAGTTGGAGCAGGGAGACCCAGTACTTC
CDR3: CASSESWSRETQYF

D: -
J: TRBJ2-1
V: TRBV9
size: -
DNA: TGTGCCAGCAGCGTAGAATTCAGCCTAGCCGGTGAGCAGTTCTTC
CDR3: CASSVEFSLAGEQFF

D: -
J: TRBJ2-3
V: TRBV3-1
size: many
DNA: TGTGCCAGCAGCCAGGGGGATCCGGATACGCAGTATTTT
CDR3: CASSQGDPDTQYF

D: -
J: TRBJ2-7
V: TRBV4-3
size: few
DNA: TGCGCCAGCAGCCAAGACCTAGGGGCCATCTACGAGCAGTACTTC
CDR3: CASSQDLGAIYEQYF

D: -
J: TRBJ1-1
V: TRBV29-1
size: -
DNA: TGCAGCGTTCTAGCGTCCTCCATGAACACTGAAGCTTTCTTT
CDR3: CSVLASSMNTEAFF

D: -
J: TRBJ2-6
V: TRBV7-6
size: many
DNA: TGTGCCAGCAGCTTCGTTCGTGCCCGGGACCCCGGGGCCAACGTCCTGACTTTC
CDR3: CASSFVRARDPGANVLTF

D: -
J: TRBJ1-3
V: TRBV30
size: many
DNA: TGTGCCTGGAGTGTACAGTACATCTCGGACTTCGGAAACACCATATATTTT
CDR3: CAWSVQYISDFGNTIYF

D: TRBD1
J: TRBJ2-7
V: TRBV11-3
size: few
DNA: TGTGCCAGCAGCTTAGAAGGGACAGGGGCCCACGAGCAGTACTTC
CDR3: CASSLEGTGAHEQYF

D: -
J: TRBJ2-1
V: TRBV11-3
size: -
DNA: TGTGCCAGCAGCACAGGGAGCTCCTACAATGAGCAGTTCTTC
CDR3: CASSTGSSYNEQFF

D: TRBD1
J: TRBJ1-2
V: TRBV29-1
size: -
DNA: TGCAGCGCCCCGTCACCGGGACAGGGGATTTATGGCTACACCTTC
CDR3: CSAPSPGQGIYGYTF

D: -
J: TRBJ2-3
V: TRBV28
size: -
DNA: TGTGCCAGCACTCCTTTCTCGGGGGGCACAGATACGCAGTATTTT
CDR3: CASTPFSGGTDTQYF

D: -
J: TRBJ2-1
V: TRBV14
size: many
DNA: TGTGCCAGCAGCAGAGCTAGCGCGTACAATGAGCAGTTCTTC
CDR3: CASSRASAYNEQFF

D: -
J: TRBJ1-5
V: TRBV4-3
size: few
DNA: TGCGCCAGCAGCCAGGACCTTAGTGGAAGCAATCAGCCCCAGCATTTT
CDR3: CASSQDLSGSNQPQHF

D: TRBD2
J: TRBJ2-1
V: TRBV24-1
size: few
DNA: TGTGCCACCAGTGATCAGCGCGGGGGGGGCAAAAATGAGCAGTTCTTC
CDR3: CATSDQRGGGKNEQFF

D: TRBD2
J: TRBJ2-3
V: TRBV2
size: few
DNA: TGTGCCAGCCTCGGCGGGGGAGGGACAGATACGCAGTATTTT
CDR3: CASLGGGGTDTQYF

D: TRBD1
J: TRBJ2-3
V: TRBV5-5
size: few
DNA: TGTGCCAGCAGCTTGTCACGGACAGGGTCCCTCATGGATACGCAGTATTTT
CDR3: CASSLSRTGSLMDTQYF

D: -
J: TRBJ1-1
V: TRBV6-6
size: many
DNA: TGTGCCAGCAGCCGGGACTACACTGAAGCTTTCTTT
CDR3: CASSRDYTEAFF

D: -
J: TRBJ2-7
V: TRBV20-1
size: many
DNA: TGCAGTGCTACCAGCAGGGACTCCTACGAGCAGTACTTC
CDR3: CSATSRDSYEQYF